The entry below gives a single T cell receptor beta chain sequence along with its context. Its antigen is unknown. Nothing much larger sits one base from this clone, and base qualities are not available. This sample was included in a study of T-cell reconstitution after alpha-beta-depleted transplantation in children (dated by TCRdb to about 2016). Background for the entire study: The study quantitatively tracked T-cell immune reconstitution after TCRalphabeta/CD19-depleted allogeneic hematopoietic cell transplantation in children using TCR repertoire profiling.

V loses 2 bases, J loses 16 bases, and the germline ends lie 14 bases apart. The CDR3 has 12 amino acids, counting the end cysteine and phenylalanine. Here the CDR3 DNA is all that survives: 36 bases in frame from base 1. CDR1 and CDR2 are drawn from the germline V gene: KGHSH, LQKENI. Library preparation employed PCR. TCRdb names Illumina HiSeq 2500 as the instrument used. To normalize quantification of the TCRbeta repertoire, the TCR libraries were built with molecular barcoding that relied on unique molecular identifiers. TCRdb redid the processing of the public reads, applying fastp at Q25 and MiXCR, and retained in-frame beta chains. For every CDR3 protein sequence, its rows merge into one entry that carries the most common genes and DNA. Present in this sample are about 610,000 distinct CDR3 sequences, 8% to 11% of which were seen just once. The ten largest clones take up less than 4.5% of the sample.

The V gene is TRBV18 and the J gene is TRBJ1-4, with TRBD1 as a weak D call on 5 bases. This material consisted of PBMCs from the stem cell graft donor, taken from the stem cell graft. This receptor was identified in a human donor who donated a stem cell graft to a child with acute myeloid leukemia. The DNA is TGTGCCAGCTCACCAGAGGGGACCAAGGAGTTTTTT. It translates to CASSPEGTKEFF.